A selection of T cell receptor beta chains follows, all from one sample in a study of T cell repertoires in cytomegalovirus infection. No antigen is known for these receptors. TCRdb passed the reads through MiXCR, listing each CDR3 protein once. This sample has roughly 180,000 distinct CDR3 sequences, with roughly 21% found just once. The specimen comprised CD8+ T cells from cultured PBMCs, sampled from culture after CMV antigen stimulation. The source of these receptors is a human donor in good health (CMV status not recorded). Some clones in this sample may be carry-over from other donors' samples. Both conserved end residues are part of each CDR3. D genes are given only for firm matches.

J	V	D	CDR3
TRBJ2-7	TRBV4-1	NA	CASSRAGGTPYEQYF
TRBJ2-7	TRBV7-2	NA	CASSLGLLTYEQYF
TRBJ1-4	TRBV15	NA	CATSGLTTIDLNEKLFF
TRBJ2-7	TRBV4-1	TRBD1	CASSPRTGLSYEQYF
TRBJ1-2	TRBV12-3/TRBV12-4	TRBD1	CASSPKDRAFQDGYTF
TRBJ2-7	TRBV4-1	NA	CASSQEGRGYEQYF
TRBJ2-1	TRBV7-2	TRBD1	CASSHSDRYNEQFF
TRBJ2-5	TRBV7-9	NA	CASSSRGVQETQYF
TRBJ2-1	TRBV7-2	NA	CASSRSPTSSYNEQFF
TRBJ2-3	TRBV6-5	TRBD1	CASSSLRDRPTDTQYF
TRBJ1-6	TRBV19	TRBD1	CASYSGGYNSPLHF
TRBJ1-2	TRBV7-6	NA	CASSKGTYGYTF
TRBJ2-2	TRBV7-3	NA	CASSPSLKAGELFF
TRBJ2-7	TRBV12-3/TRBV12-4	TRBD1	CASSRTGEINEQYF
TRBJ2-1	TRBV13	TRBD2	CASSKKRGQEQFF
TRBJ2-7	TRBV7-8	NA	CASSLVAGDNYEQYF
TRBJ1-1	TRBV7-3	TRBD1	CASSPRQGANTEAFF
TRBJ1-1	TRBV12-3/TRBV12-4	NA	CASRLKTPTEAFF
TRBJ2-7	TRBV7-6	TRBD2	CASSLTGGESYEQYF
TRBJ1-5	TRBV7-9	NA	CASSSGTGPRPQHF
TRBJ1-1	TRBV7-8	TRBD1	CASSLFNEGAGTEAFF
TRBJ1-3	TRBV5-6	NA	CASSTHGNTIYF
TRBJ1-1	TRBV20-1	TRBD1	CSARDPTGTGEAFF
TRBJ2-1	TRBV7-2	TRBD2	CASRRLWTSGREYNEQFF
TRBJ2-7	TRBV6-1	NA	CASREKESSNYEQYF
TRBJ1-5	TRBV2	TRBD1	CASSLPGQGNQPQHF
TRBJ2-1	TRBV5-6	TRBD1	CASSWDRRSNEQFF
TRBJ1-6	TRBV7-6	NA	CASSLDNSPLHF
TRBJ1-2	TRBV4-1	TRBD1	CASSQVVDRGGGYTF
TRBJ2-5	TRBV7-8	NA	CASSFSAANGETQYF
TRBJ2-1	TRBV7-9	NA	CASSSPQGLSSYNEQFF
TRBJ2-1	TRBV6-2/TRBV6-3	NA	CASSPFVGDEQFF
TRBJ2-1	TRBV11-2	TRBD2	CASSLLSGVYNEQFF
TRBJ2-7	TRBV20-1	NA	CSARPPASREQYF
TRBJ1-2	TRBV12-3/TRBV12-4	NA	CASSSEGLVFYGYTF
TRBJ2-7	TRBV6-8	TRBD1	CASSYGTADYEQYF
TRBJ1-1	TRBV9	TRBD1	CASSQGTRYSEAFF
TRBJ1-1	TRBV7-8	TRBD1	CASSFRTGEAEAFF
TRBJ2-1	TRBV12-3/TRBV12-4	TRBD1	CASSRYDRDLGDEQFF
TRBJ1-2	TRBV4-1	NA	CASSQEEGDYGYTF
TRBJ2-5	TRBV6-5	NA	CASSYSDGTETQYF
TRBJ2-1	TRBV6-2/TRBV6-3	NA	CASSYIMKVEMQFF
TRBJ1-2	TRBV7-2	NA	CASSEIEGSFHGYTF
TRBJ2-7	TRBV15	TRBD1	CATGDRGGEQYF
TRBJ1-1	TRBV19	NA	CASSVFTEAFF